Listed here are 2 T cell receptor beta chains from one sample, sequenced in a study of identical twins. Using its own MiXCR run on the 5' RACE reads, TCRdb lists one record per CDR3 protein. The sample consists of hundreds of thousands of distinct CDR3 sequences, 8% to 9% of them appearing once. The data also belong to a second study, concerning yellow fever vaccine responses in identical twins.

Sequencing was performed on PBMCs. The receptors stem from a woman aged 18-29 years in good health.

The CDR3 sequence: CASSQAYPNVRAEQFF. DNA of the CDR3: TGCGCCAGCAGCCAAGCTTATCCTAACGTCAGGGCCGAGCAGTTCTTC. This chain connects TRBV4-3 to TRBJ2-1, with D tentatively TRBD1 (5 bases). The CDR3 runs to 16 residues. The V gene lost 1 base and the J gene lost 10 bases, with 20 bases spanning the gap. The germline V gene encodes CDR1 LGHNA and CDR2 YSLEER.

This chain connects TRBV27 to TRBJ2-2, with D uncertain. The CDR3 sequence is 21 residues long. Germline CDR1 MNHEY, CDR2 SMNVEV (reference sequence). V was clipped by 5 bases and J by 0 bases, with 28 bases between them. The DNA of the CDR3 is TGTGCCAGCAGTCCCCTAACTTTACCGGGCTTCACTACTTCGAACACCGGGGAGCTGTTTTTT. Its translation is CASSPLTLPGFTTSNTGELFF.